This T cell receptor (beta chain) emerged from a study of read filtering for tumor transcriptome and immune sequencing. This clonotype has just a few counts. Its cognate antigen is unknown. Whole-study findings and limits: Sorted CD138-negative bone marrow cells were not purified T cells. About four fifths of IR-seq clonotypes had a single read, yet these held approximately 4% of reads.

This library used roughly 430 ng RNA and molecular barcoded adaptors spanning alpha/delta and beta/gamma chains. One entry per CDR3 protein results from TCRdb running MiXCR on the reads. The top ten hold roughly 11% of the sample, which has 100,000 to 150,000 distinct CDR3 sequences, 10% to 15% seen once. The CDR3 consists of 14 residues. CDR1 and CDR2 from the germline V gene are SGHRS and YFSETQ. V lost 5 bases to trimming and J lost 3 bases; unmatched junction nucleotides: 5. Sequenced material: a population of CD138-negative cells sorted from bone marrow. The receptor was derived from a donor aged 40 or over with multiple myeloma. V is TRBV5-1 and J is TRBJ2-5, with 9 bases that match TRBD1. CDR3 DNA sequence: TGCGCCAGCAGTTGGGGACAGGGTAAAGAGACCCAGTACTTC. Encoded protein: CASSWGQGKETQYF.